The 10 T cell receptor beta chains given below trace back to one sample, sequenced in a study of T-cell memory formation after mild COVID-19. TCRdb itself ran the 5' RACE reads through MiXCR, one entry per CDR3 protein. The sample lists 470,000 or so distinct CDR3 sequences, roughly 25% occurring once. The sequencing input was PBMCs or a T cell subset sorted from them (not recorded which). Receptors originate from an adult woman who had mild COVID-19 (a few samples of this study predate the infection). Cell type and time point are not known.

The rearrangement joins TRBV19 to TRBJ1-5; D not resolved. CDR1 and CDR2 (germline): LNHDA, SQIVND (reference sequence). Trimming removed 7 bases from V and 4 bases from J, with 11 bases in between. The CDR3 extends over 13 amino acids. The CDR3: CASKMEGNQPQHF. The CDR3 DNA is TGTGCCAGTAAAATGGAGGGAAATCAGCCCCAGCATTTT.

This clonotype has a handful of counts. The gene calls are TRBV3-1 and TRBJ2-3; 7 nucleotides line up with TRBD2. The CDR3 contains 15 residues. V was pared by 8 bases and J by 6 bases, with 14 bases of the junction left unmatched. CDR1 LGHDT and CDR2 YNNKEL come from the germline V gene (reference sequence). CDR3 region: CASRSVRREGDTQYF. For the CDR3, the DNA is TGTGCCAGCCGCTCGGTTCGCAGGGAGGGGGATACGCAGTATTTT.

This chain connects TRBV7-2 to TRBJ2-3; no firm D call. CDR1 is SGHTA, CDR2 FQGNSA, per germline. CDR3 length equals 12 residues. V was pared by 8 bases and J by 3 bases, with 9 bases between. Here the CDR3 DNA reads TGTGCCAGCCGAAGGGATACAGATACGCAGTATTTT. It encodes CASRRDTDTQYF.

The chain has TRBV18 and TRBJ2-3; 7 positions match TRBD1. The CDR3 is 13 amino acids. V was pared by 6 bases and J by 4 bases, with 4 bases of the junction left unmatched. CDR1 KGHSH and CDR2 LQKENI come from the germline V gene. CDR3 DNA sequence: TGTGCCAGCTCCGAACAGGGGTCAGATACGCAGTATTTT. It codes for CASSEQGSDTQYF. The full variable domain, its missing parts supplied by reference TRBV18 and TRBJ2-3, is NAGVMQNPRHLVRRRGQEARLRCSPMKGHSHVYWYRQLPEEGLKFMVYLQKENIIDESGMPKERFSAEFPKEGPSILRIQQVVRGDSAAYFCASSEQGSDTQYFGPGTRLTVL.

This clonotype was observed a few times. The CDR3 region has the DNA TGTGCCAGCAGCCAGGGCCCGCAGGGGAGAACCGGGGAGCTGTTTTTT. Its protein is CASSQGPQGRTGELFF. The gene calls are TRBV3-1 and TRBJ2-2; D possibly corresponds to TRBD1 (6 bases). The CDR3 extends over 16 amino acids. CDR1 and CDR2 (germline): LGHDT, YNNKEL (reference sequence). V was trimmed by 3 bases and J by 5 bases, leaving 16 bases between them.

This sequence joins TRBV13 and TRBJ2-1; D gene ambiguous. V shed 4 bases and J shed 6 bases, with 19 bases lying between them. CDR3 length equals 16 residues. The V gene's germline CDR1 is PRHDT and CDR2 FYEKMQ (reference sequence). In DNA form, the CDR3 reads TGTGCCAGCAGCTCCTCCCGGGCCCTACCACCCAATGAGCAGTTCTTC. Translating it yields CASSSSRALPPNEQFF.

The chain recombines TRBV30 with TRBJ2-7; the D gene is possibly TRBD1 (5 bases). V lost 4 bases to trimming and J lost 4 bases, with 11 bases between them. Germline V CDR1 and CDR2: GTSNPN, SVGIG (reference sequence). This CDR3 comprises 12 residues. This CDR3 is CAWTPQEYEQYF. The CDR3 coding sequence is TGTGCCTGGACCCCACAGGAATACGAGCAGTACTTC.

The V call is TRBV5-1, the J call TRBJ2-3; D uncertain. Germline V CDR1 and CDR2: SGHRS, YFSETQ. V was cut by 0 bases and J by 2 bases, with 13 bases left in between. The CDR3 totals 16 residues. The CDR3 loop is CASSLVGFPTTDTQYF. As DNA, the CDR3 is TGCGCCAGCAGCTTGGTGGGTTTCCCAACCACAGATACGCAGTATTTT.

This clonotype was picked up a small number of times. The CDR3, as DNA: TGTGCCAGCAGTTCGGAAGGACGTACGGCGGAAGATACGCAGTATTTT. Translation gives CASSSEGRTAEDTQYF. V gene TRBV12-3 or TRBV12-4 combines with J gene TRBJ2-3; D unresolved. The CDR3 spans 16 residues. Trimming left V 4 bases short and J 5 bases short, with 19 bases between.

This clonotype was seen a few times. J is TRBJ1-6 and V is TRBV27, with TRBD1 matching 7 bases. After removal of 7 bases from V and 9 bases from J, the junction contained 9 bases not matched to a gene. CDR1 is MNHEY, CDR2 SMNVEV, per germline (reference sequence). The CDR3 loop spans 14 amino acids. In nucleotides, the CDR3 is TGTGCCAGCACCCGCAGGGGGACACCTTCACCCCTCCACTTT. This codes for CASTRRGTPSPLHF.